The T cell receptor (beta chain) under discussion was sequenced for a study of cytomegalovirus exposure and HLA in healthy donors. It was with 60 Vbeta and 13 Jbeta primers that the PCR ran. Profiling relied on immunoSEQ multiplex PCR, and the TCRdb table lists in-frame clones only, not all of them. The sample lists hundreds of thousands of clones; more than 65% were seen once. Germline V CDR1 and CDR2: MNHEY, SMNVEV (reference sequence). This CDR3 is built from 13 residues. The V and J ends lost 4 bases and 2 bases respectively, with 9 bases between them. Study-level points and caveats: Researchers reported in a later analysis that a missense DCLRE1C variant was tied to TCR beta V- and J-gene trimming. Highly shared sequence variants in one cluster were likely a sequencing artifact. Cytomegalovirus association was assigned to over 150 TCR beta chains.

As concerns this clone: As yet, its antigen is unknown.

This TCR came from a man aged 18 to 29 in good health and CMV-seronegative. Sequencing used PBMCs. The chain recombines TRBV27 with TRBJ2-7; possibly TRBD1 for D (6 bases). The CDR3 coding sequence is TGTGCCAGCAGTTACAGGGTCACCTACGAGCAGTACTTC. Translating gives CASSYRVTYEQYF.